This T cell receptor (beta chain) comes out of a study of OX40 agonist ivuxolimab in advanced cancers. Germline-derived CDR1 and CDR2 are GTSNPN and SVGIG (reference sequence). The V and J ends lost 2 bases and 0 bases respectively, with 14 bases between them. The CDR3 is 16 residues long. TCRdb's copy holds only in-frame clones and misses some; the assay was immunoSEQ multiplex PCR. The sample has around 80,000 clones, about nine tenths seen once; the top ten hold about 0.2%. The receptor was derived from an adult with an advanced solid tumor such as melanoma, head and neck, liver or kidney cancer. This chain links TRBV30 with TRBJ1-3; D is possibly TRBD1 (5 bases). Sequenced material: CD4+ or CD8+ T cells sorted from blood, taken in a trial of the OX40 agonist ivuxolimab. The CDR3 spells CAWSRGGQLSGNTIYF. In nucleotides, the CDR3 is TGTGCCTGGAGTAGGGGCGGACAACTCTCTGGAAACACCATATATTTT.